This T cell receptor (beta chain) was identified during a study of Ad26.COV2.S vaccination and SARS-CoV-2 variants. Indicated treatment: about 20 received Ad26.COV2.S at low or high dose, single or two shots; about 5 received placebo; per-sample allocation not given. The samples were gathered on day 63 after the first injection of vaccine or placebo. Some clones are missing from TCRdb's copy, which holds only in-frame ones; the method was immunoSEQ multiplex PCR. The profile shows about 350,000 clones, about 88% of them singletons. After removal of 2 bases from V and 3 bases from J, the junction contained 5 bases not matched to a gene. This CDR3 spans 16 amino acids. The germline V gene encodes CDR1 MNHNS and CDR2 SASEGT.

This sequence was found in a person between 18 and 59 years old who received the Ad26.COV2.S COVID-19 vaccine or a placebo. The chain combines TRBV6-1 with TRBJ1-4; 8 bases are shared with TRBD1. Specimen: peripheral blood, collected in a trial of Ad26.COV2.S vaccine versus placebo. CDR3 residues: CASSELTDRANEKLFF. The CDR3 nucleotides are TGTGCCAGCAGTGAATTGACGGACAGGGCTAATGAAAAACTGTTTTTT.